One sample yielded the 9 T cell receptor beta chains listed below, sequenced in a study of blood T cell repertoires in COVID-19. Here immunoSEQ multiplex PCR was the method, and the copy in TCRdb shows in-frame clones only, minus some. This table has some 70,000 clones, about 80% appearing once. Sequencing was done on a sample of peripheral blood. These receptors originate from a man in his 60s with acute or convalescent COVID-19.

V is TRBV5-4 and J is TRBJ1-2; 8 positions match TRBD1. In germline, CDR1 is SGHNT, CDR2 YYREEE (reference sequence). V lost 2 bases and J lost 4; bases outside the gene matches: 7. The CDR3 is 15 amino acids. CDR3: CASSLRDRRSYGYTF. CDR3 nucleotides: TGTGCCAGCAGCTTAAGGGACAGGCGCTCCTATGGCTACACCTTC.

This chain uses TRBV7-2 with TRBJ1-2; D remains unclear. The CDR3 sequence is 13 residues long. The V and J ends lost 5 bases and 7 bases respectively, with 14 bases between them. Germline V gene data show CDR1 as SGHTA and CDR2 as FQGNSA. The CDR3: CASSPDRSGGYTF. The CDR3 bases are TGTGCCAGCAGCCCTGACCGCTCGGGTGGCTACACCTTC.

This clone was counted only a few times. This chain connects TRBV27 to TRBJ1-6, with D hard to call. CDR3 length equals 14 residues. Germline V gene data show CDR1 as MNHEY and CDR2 as SMNVEV (reference sequence). Trimming shortened V by 8 bases and J by 9 bases, and 17 bases separated the two germline ends. This CDR3 reads CASAPGLESSPLHF. In DNA, the CDR3 is TGTGCCAGCGCCCCAGGACTGGAGTCTTCACCCCTCCACTTT.

This clone has only one observation. The rearrangement joins TRBV10-3 to TRBJ1-6, with 7 positions matching TRBD1. Germline loops: CDR1 ENHRY, CDR2 SYGVKD. The ends lost 6 bases at V and 0 bases at J; junction bases unmatched: 2. This CDR3 contains 15 residues. DNA for the CDR3: TGTGCCATCAGCCGGGACAGCTCCTATAATTCACCCCTCCACTTT. This sequence encodes CAISRDSSYNSPLHF.

The chain is built from TRBV2 and TRBJ1-3, with D unresolved. Germline CDR1 reads SNHLY; CDR2 reads FYNNEI. Trimming took off 8 bases at V and 2 bases at J, with 13 bases between the two ends. The length of the CDR3 is 14 residues. The CDR3 loop reads CASLEGSTGNTIYF. In DNA form, the CDR3 reads TGTGCCAGCCTGGAGGGTTCTACTGGAAACACCATATATTTT.

The gene calls are TRBV3-1 (or the pseudogene TRBV3-2) and TRBJ2-1, with TRBD2 matching 12 bases. CDR1 and CDR2 from the germline V gene are LGHDT and YNNKEL (reference sequence). V was clipped by 4 bases and J by 7 bases; unmatched bases: 5. The CDR3 covers 15 residues. In DNA, the CDR3 is TGTGCCAGCAGCCCGAACCTAGCGGGGGGGAATGAGCAGTTCTTC. Amino acids: CASSPNLAGGNEQFF.

The chain uses TRBV7-9 and TRBJ1-1; 9 bases are a match to TRBD1. The CDR3 has 19 residues. The trim removed 5 bases at V and 0 bases at J, leaving 16 bases unmatched. Germline CDR1 is SEHNR and CDR2 is FQNEAQ (reference sequence). Written as DNA, the CDR3 is TGTGCCAGCAGCCCACTTAACCCAACAGGGGGCGAAATGAACACTGAAGCTTTCTTT. Translating gives CASSPLNPTGGEMNTEAFF.

J is TRBJ2-7 and V is TRBV7-8; TRBD2 agrees at 14 bases. The CDR3 consists of 18 residues. In germline, CDR1 is SGHVS, CDR2 FQNEAQ. The J segment lost 0 bases and the V segment lost 5 bases, leaving 9 bases of the junction unmatched. For the CDR3, the DNA is TGTGCCAGCAGCCAAGGGACTAGCGGGGGCCTTAGCTCCTACGAGCAGTACTTC. It is translated as CASSQGTSGGLSSYEQYF.

V is TRBV5-4 and J is TRBJ1-1, with D uncertain. V lost 4 bases and J lost 1, with 17 bases in between. This CDR3 has 16 residues. Per germline, CDR1 SGHNT and CDR2 YYREEE (reference sequence). The CDR3 coding sequence is TGTGCCAGCAGCCCCGGTGCTGCGCAGGCGAACACTGAAGCTTTCTTT. Its protein product is CASSPGAAQANTEAFF.